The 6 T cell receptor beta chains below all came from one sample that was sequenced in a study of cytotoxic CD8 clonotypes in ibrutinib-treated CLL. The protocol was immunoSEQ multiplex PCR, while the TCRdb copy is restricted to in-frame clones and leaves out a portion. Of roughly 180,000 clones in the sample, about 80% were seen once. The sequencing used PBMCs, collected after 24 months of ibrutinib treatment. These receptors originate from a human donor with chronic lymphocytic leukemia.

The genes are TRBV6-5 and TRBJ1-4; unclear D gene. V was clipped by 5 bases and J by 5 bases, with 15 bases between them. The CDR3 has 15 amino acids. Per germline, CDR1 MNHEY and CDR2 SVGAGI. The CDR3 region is CASSPPTSGNEKLFF. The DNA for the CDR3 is TGTGCCAGCAGTCCCCCAACCTCGGGGAATGAAAAACTGTTTTTT.

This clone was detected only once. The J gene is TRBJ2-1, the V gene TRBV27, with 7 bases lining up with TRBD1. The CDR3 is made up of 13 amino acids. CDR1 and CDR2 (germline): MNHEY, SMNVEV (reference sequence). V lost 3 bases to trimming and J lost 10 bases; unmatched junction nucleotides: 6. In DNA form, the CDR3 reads TGTGCCAGCAGTTTCACGGACAGGCAGGAGCAGTTCTTC. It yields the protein CASSFTDRQEQFF.

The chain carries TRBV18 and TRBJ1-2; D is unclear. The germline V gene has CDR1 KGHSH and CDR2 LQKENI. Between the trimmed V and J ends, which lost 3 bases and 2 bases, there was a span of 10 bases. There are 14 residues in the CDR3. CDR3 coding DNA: TGTGCCAGCTCACCCACCACAAGGAACTATGGCTACACCTTC. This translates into CASSPTTRNYGYTF.

CDR3 DNA sequence: TGTGCCAGCAGTTACTCCCATTCGGGGGTCAATCAGCCCCAGCATTTT. Its protein product is CASSYSHSGVNQPQHF. The chain combines TRBV6-5 with TRBJ1-5, with D possibly matching TRBD1 (5 bases). The CDR3 extends over 16 amino acids. The germline V gene has CDR1 MNHEY and CDR2 SVGAGI. V lost 0 bases to trimming and J lost 3 bases, with 12 bases between them.

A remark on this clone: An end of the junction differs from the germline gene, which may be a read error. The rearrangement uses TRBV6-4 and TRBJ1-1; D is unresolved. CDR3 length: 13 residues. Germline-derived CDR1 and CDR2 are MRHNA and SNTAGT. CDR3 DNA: TGTGCCAGCAGTGACTCCGGACGCACTCAAGCTTTCTTT. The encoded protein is CASSDSGRTQAFF.

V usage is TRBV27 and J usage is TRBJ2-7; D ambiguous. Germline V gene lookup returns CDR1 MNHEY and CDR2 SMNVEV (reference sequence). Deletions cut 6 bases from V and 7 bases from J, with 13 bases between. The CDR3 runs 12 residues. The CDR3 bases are TGTGCCAGCAGCCTACAGTACGAGGAGCAGTACTTC. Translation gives CASSLQYEEQYF.